This passage covers 15 T cell receptor beta chains from one sample sequenced in a study of blood T cells in healthy people across ages. Through a sample-barcoded 5' primer and a J-beta primer mix, a second PCR was run for 7 to 11 cycles. TCRdb reprocessed the 5' RACE reads via MiXCR and lists one record per CDR3 protein. The sample has around 2 million distinct CDR3 sequences; about 39% are singletons. The sample taken for sequencing was blood. These receptors came from a human donor in good health.

In its sample, this clonotype was seen a few times. This sequence joins TRBV4-3 and TRBJ1-1, with D possibly being TRBD1 (6 bases). Germline-derived CDR1 and CDR2 are LGHNA and YSLEER. CDR3 size: 15 residues. Trimming removed 3 bases from V and 7 bases from J, with 18 bases in between. CDR3 coding DNA: TGCGCCAGCAGCCATGAGGTCTGGACAGAGGGTGAAGCTTTCTTT. Protein: CASSHEVWTEGEAFF.

The V gene is TRBV20-1, the J gene TRBJ2-3; TRBD2 is a possible D gene (6 bases). Germline V CDR1 and CDR2: DFQATT, SNEGSKA (reference sequence). The ends were cut back, 5 bases at V and 1 base at J, with 10 bases in the middle. CDR3 length equals 13 residues. CDR3 residues: CSAGDSRTDTQYF. The CDR3 DNA follows: TGCAGTGCTGGGGACTCTCGCACAGATACGCAGTATTTT.

This clonotype was counted a few times. The CDR3 DNA follows: TGCGCCAGCAGCCAAGTATTCCCCTACGAGCAGTACTTC. Amino acids: CASSQVFPYEQYF. The rearrangement joins TRBV4-1 to TRBJ2-7; D unresolved. V was cut by 1 base and J by 2 bases, with 6 bases left in between. The V gene's germline CDR1 is MGHRA and CDR2 YSYEKL. This CDR3 has 13 amino acids.

This chain links TRBV9 with TRBJ2-6, with D perhaps being TRBD1 or TRBD2 (6 bases each). Germline CDR1 reads SGDLS; CDR2 reads YYNGEE. V gave up 0 bases and J gave up 0 bases, with 19 bases separating them. This CDR3 contains 20 residues. CDR3 residues: CASSVATKVGGSSGANVLTF. The CDR3 DNA reads as TGTGCCAGCAGCGTAGCGACGAAAGTAGGGGGGTCCTCTGGGGCCAACGTCCTGACTTTC.

The rearrangement joins TRBV3-1 to TRBJ1-2; the D gene is possibly TRBD1 (6 bases). Looked up from germline, CDR1 is LGHDT and CDR2 is YNNKEL (reference sequence). V shed 4 bases and J shed 1 base, with 13 bases lying between them. The CDR3 has 15 amino acids. CDR3 protein: CASSPGVNYNYGYTF. CDR3 DNA: TGTGCCAGCAGCCCAGGGGTGAACTATAACTATGGCTACACCTTC.

This clonotype was seen a handful of times. The chain joins TRBV29-1 to TRBJ1-4, with a possible D match to TRBD1 (5 bases). CDR3 length: 12 amino acids. CDR1 and CDR2 from the germline V gene are SQVTM and ANQGSEA. With 4 bases removed from V and 8 bases from J, the gap between germline ends came to 11 bases. CDR3 region: CSVGGVREKLFF. Here the CDR3 DNA reads TGCAGCGTTGGAGGGGTTCGGGAAAAACTGTTTTTT. Full variable domain (remainder filled in from reference TRBV29-1 and TRBJ1-4): SAVISQKPSRDICQRGTSLTIQCQVDSQVTMMFWYRQQPGQSLTLIATANQGSEATYESGFVIDKFPISRPNLTFSTLTVSNMSPEDSSIYLCSVGGVREKLFFGSGTQLSVL.

The V and J genes are TRBV5-1 and TRBJ2-3; 7 nucleotides agree with TRBD2. With 2 bases clipped from V and 1 base from J, the junction kept 7 bases outside the gene matches. The V gene's germline CDR1 is SGHRS and CDR2 YFSETQ. CDR3 length: 16 amino acids. CDR3 protein: CASSFGRGIGTDTQYF. DNA for the CDR3: TGCGCCAGCAGCTTTGGGCGGGGGATAGGCACAGATACGCAGTATTTT.

The table lists this clonotype with a few counts. The rearrangement links TRBV6-5 to TRBJ2-7; D is unresolved. V was pared by 7 bases and J by 0 bases, with 16 bases between. The CDR3 covers 15 residues. Germline V CDR1 and CDR2: MNHEY, SVGAGI. As DNA, the CDR3 is TGTGCCAGCACCGGAAGCCCCAGGAGCTCCTACGAGCAGTACTTC. Encoded protein: CASTGSPRSSYEQYF.

For this clonotype: Germline and junction disagree at one end, which may indicate a read error. This chain links TRBV6-1 with TRBJ2-6; 8 nucleotides line up with TRBD1. Germline assignment: CDR1 MNHNS and CDR2 SASEGT. This CDR3 contains 17 residues. DNA for the CDR3: TGTGCCAGTTTTCGGGACAGGTTTTTTTCAGGGGCCAACGTCTTGACTTTC. This encodes CASFRDRFFSGANVLTF.

The chain links TRBV6-2 or TRBV6-3 to TRBJ2-4; 7 bases agree with TRBD1. The DNA end is more similar to TRBJ2-7, so the J call may be wrong. The CDR3 covers 14 residues. The germline V gene encodes CDR1 MNHEY and CDR2 SVGEGT. Here the CDR3 DNA reads TGTGCCAGCAGCACCCTGGACAGGTCCTACGAGCAGTACTTC. Its translation: CASSTLDRSYEQYF.

This clonotype was observed a few times. Just one base apart from a much larger clone, this may be a read error. The V call is TRBV6-2 or TRBV6-3, the J call TRBJ2-1, with TRBD2 matching over 10 bases. CDR1 is MNHEY, CDR2 SVGEGT, per germline. The length of the CDR3 is 15 residues. The V and J ends lost 6 bases and 5 bases, in that order; junction bases with no gene match: 7. CDR3 in amino acids: CASSPGLAANNEQFF. Here the CDR3 DNA reads TGTGCCAGCAGCCCAGGACTAGCGGCGAACAATGAGCAGTTCTTC.

This clonotype has only a few counts. This chain joins TRBV10-3 and TRBJ2-7; the D gene is possibly TRBD2 (6 bases). This CDR3 has 13 amino acids. Trimming pared 10 bases from V and 6 bases from J, leaving 19 bases between. Germline V lookup: CDR1 ENHRY, CDR2 SYGVKD. The DNA of the CDR3 is TGTGCCAGCCTCGAGGCGGGGAATCGCGAGCAGTACTTC. Translated: CASLEAGNREQYF.

This clonotype occurred many times. The V and J genes are TRBV20-1 and TRBJ2-3, with a tentative D call TRBD1 (5 bases). The CDR3 totals 16 residues. With 1 base removed from V and 7 bases from J, the gap between germline ends came to 21 bases. The germline V gene encodes CDR1 DFQATT and CDR2 SNEGSKA (reference sequence). In DNA, the CDR3 is TGCAGTGCTAGAGGTATCCTCTCCTCAGGGATAAATACGCAGTATTTT. It translates to CSARGILSSGINTQYF.

This rearrangement joins TRBV7-9 to TRBJ2-3; 9 bases are a match to TRBD2. After removal of 1 base from V and 4 bases from J, the junction contained 9 bases not matched to a gene. CDR1 and CDR2 (germline): SEHNR, FQNEAQ (reference sequence). The CDR3 runs to 17 residues. CDR3 nucleotide sequence: TGTGCCAGCAGCTTAGGCGCTAGCGGGGTCGGTTCAGATACGCAGTATTTT. Its protein product is CASSLGASGVGSDTQYF.

The chain couples TRBV11-2 to TRBJ2-5; 9 nucleotides line up with TRBD2. The J call may be faulty, since TRBJ2-1 better matches the DNA end. Germline CDR1 is SGHAT and CDR2 is FQNNGV. This CDR3 contains 17 residues. In DNA, the CDR3 is TGTGCCAGCAGCTTGCCGCTGAGCGGGGGGTTCCAAGAGACCCAGTTCTTC. Translating gives CASSLPLSGGFQETQFF.